This TCR beta chain was documented in a study of blood T cell repertoires in COVID-19. Background on the study: Specimens from acute and convalescent COVID-19 originated in the United States, Italy and Spain.

Profiling relied on immunoSEQ multiplex PCR, and the TCRdb table lists in-frame clones only, not all of them. The sample contains around 260,000 clones, 80% to 90% of which appear only once. This CDR3 is built from 18 residues. Trimming removed 1 base at V and 0 bases at J, with 13 bases between. Germline CDR1 is SGHVS and CDR2 is FNYEAQ. The sequenced sample consisted of peripheral blood. The chain carries TRBV7-6 and TRBJ2-6; no reliable D call. The TCR was taken from a woman in her fifties or sixties with acute or convalescent COVID-19. The CDR3 coding sequence is TGTGCCAGCAGCTTAGTTGATCGATCGAGCTCTGGGGCCAACGTCCTGACTTTC. Its protein is CASSLVDRSSSGANVLTF.